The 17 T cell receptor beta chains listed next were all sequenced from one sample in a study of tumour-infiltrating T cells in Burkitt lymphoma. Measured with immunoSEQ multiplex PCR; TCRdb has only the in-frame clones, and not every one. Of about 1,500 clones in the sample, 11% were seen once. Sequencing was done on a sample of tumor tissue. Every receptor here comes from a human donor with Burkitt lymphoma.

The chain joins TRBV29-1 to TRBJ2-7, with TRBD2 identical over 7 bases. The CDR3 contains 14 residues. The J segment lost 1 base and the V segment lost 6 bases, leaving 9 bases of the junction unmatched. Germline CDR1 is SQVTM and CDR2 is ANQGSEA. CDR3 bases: TGCAGCGTGGTTGGAGGGGAGGGGTCCTACGAGCAGTACTTC. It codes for CSVVGGEGSYEQYF.

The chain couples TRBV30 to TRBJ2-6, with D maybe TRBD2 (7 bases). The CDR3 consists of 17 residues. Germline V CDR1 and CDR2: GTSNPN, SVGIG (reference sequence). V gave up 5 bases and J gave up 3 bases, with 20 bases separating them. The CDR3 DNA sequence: TGTGCCTGGGAGAGGACAGAGGGGAGGGTTGGGGCCAACGTCCTGACTTTC. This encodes CAWERTEGRVGANVLTF.

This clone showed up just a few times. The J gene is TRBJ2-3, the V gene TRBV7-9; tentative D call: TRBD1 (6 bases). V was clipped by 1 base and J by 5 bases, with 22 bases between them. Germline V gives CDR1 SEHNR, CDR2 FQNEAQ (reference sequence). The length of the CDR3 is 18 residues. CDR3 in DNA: TGTGCCAGCAGCTTAGTTTCCCCGACAGGATCCCGGGTAGATACGCAGTATTTT. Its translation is CASSLVSPTGSRVDTQYF.

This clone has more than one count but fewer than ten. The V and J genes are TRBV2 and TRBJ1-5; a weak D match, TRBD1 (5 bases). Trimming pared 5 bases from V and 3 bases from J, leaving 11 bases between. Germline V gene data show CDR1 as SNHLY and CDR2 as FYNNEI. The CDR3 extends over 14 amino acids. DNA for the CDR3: TGTGCCAGCAGTCTGACAGTTAACAATCAGCCCCAGCATTTT. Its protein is CASSLTVNNQPQHF.

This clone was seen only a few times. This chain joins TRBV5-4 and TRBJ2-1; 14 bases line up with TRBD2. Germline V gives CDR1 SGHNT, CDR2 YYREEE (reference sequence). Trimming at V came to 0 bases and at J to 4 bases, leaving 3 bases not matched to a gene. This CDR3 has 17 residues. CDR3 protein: CASSLDRLAGGYNEQFF. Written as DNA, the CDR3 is TGTGCCAGCAGCTTGGATAGACTAGCGGGAGGGTACAATGAGCAGTTCTTC. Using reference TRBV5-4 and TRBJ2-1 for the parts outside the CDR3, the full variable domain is ETGVTQSPTHLIKTRGQQVTLRCSSQSGHNTVSWYQQALGQGPQFIFQYYREEENGRGNFPPRFSGLQFPNYSSELNVNALELDDSALYLCASSLDRLAGGYNEQFFGPGTRLTVL.

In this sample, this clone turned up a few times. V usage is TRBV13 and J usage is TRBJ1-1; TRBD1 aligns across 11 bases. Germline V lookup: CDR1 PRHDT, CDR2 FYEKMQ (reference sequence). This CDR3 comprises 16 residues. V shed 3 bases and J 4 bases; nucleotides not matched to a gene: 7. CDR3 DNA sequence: TGTGCCAGCAGCTTCGGACAGGGGGCTGGCCGCACTGAAGCTTTCTTT. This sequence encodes CASSFGQGAGRTEAFF.

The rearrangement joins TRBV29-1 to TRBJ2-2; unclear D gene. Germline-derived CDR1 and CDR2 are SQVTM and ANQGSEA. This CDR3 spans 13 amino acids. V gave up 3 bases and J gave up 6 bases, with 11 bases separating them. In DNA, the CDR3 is TGCAGCGTTGACGGATCTTGGCCCGGGGAGCTGTTTTTT. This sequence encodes CSVDGSWPGELFF.

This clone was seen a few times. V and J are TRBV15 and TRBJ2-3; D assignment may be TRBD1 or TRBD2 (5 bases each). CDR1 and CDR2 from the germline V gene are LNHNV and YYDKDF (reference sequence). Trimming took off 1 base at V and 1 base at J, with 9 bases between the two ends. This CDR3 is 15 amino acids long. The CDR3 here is CATSRAGAGTDTQYF. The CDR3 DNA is TGTGCCACCAGCAGAGCCGGGGCGGGCACAGATACGCAGTATTTT.

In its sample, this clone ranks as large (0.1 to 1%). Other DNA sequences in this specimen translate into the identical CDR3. As DNA, the CDR3 is TGTGCCAGCAGCTCGAGGACAGGGCTGAACACTGAAGCTTTCTTT. Translation gives CASSSRTGLNTEAFF. This sequence joins TRBV4-2 and TRBJ1-1; 8 positions agree with TRBD1. The CDR3 sequence is 15 residues long. V was clipped by 5 bases and J by 0 bases; unmatched bases: 5. Germline CDR1 and CDR2: LGHNA and YNFKEQ.

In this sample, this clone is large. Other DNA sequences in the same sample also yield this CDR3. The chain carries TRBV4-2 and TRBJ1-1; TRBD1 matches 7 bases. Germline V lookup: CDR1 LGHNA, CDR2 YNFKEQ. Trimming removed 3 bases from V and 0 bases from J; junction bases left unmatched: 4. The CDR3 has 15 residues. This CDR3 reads CASSQRTGLNTEAFF. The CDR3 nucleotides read TGTGCCAGCAGCCAGAGGACAGGACTGAACACTGAAGCTTTCTTT.

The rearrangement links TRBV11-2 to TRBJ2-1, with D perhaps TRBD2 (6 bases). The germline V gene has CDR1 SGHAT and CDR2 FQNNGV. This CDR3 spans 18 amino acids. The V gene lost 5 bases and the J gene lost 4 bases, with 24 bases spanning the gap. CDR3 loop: CASSQSGVAGSLYNEQFF. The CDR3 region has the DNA TGTGCCAGCAGCCAGTCGGGAGTGGCGGGGAGTCTTTACAATGAGCAGTTCTTC.

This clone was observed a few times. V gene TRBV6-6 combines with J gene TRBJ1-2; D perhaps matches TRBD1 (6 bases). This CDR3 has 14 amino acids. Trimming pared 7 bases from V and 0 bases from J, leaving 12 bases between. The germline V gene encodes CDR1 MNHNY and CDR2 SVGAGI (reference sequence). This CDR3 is CASKKRQANYGYTF. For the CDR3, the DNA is TGTGCCAGCAAAAAGAGACAGGCTAACTATGGCTACACCTTC.

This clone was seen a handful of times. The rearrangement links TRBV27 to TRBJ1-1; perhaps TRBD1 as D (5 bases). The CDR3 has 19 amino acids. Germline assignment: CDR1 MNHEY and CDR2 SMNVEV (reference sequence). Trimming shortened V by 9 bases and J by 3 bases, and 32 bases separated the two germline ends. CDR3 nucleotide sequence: TGTGCCAGGGACAAGCGGAAGGGTTCCCAATGGGAAGAGGACACTGAAGCTTTCTTT. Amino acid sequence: CARDKRKGSQWEEDTEAFF.

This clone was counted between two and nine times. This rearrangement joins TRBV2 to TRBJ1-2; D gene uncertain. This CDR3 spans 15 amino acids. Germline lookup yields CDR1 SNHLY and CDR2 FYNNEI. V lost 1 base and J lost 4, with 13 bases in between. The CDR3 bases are TGTGCCAGCAGTGAAGGGGTTAGGGCCGGCTATGGCTACACCTTC. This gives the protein CASSEGVRAGYGYTF.

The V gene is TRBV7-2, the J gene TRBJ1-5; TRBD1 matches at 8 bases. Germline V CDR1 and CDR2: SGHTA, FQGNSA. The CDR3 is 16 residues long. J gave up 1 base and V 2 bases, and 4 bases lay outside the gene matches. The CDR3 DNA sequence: TGTGCCAGCAGCTTAAGGGGACAGGCAAGCAATCAGCCCCAGCATTTT. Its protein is CASSLRGQASNQPQHF. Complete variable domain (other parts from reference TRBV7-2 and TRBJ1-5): GAGVSQSPSNKVTEKGKDVELRCDPISGHTALYWYRQSLGQGLEFLIYFQGNSAPDKSGLPSDRFSAERTGGSVSTLTIQRTQQEDSAVYLCASSLRGQASNQPQHFGDGTRLSIL.

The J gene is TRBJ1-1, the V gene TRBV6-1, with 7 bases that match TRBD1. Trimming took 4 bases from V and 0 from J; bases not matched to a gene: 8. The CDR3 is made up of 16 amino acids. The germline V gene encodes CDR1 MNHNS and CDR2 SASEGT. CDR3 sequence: CASSVETGTVNTEAFF. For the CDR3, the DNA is TGTGCCAGCAGTGTAGAGACCGGGACAGTGAACACTGAAGCTTTCTTT.

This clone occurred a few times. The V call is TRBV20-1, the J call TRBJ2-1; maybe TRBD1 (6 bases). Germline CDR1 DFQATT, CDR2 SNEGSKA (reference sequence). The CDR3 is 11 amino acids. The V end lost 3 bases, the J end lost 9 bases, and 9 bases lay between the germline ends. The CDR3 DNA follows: TGCAGTGCTAGCTACAGGGTTGAGCAGTTCTTC. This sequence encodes CSASYRVEQFF.